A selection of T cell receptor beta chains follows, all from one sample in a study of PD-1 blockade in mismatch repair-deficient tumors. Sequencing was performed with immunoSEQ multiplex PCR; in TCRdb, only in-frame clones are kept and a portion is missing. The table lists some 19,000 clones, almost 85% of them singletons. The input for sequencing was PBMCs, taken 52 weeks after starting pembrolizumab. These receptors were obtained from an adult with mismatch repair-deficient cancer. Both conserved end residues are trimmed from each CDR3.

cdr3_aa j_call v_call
ASSLGLAGTHEQF TRBJ2-1 TRBV13
ASSQPNTVTQY TRBJ2-5 TRBV4-1
ASSSFSGNTIY TRBJ1-3 TRBV5-4
ASSADRGNEQF TRBJ2-1 TRBV5-1
ASSRVGQGSPYEQY TRBJ2-7 TRBV9
ASSYLSNTEAF TRBJ1-1 TRBV6-5
ASRSDRAYT TRBJ1-2 TRBV4-1
ASSPGRANTEAF TRBJ1-1 TRBV2
ASRRRNTIY TRBJ1-3 TRBV6-5
ATFGTGKNTGELF TRBJ2-2 TRBV2
ASSEIGHRGLYDSPLH TRBJ1-6 TRBV6-1
AWSRFFYEQY TRBJ2-7 TRBV30
ASTPGGTFYGYT TRBJ1-2 TRBV7-9
ASSYSSGRTEAF TRBJ1-1 TRBV6-6
ASSVTGHSNQPQH TRBJ1-5 TRBV19
ASSWGTASYNEQF TRBJ2-1 TRBV14
ASTWTGTFQPQH TRBJ1-5 TRBV28
ASSLRGRQGYT TRBJ1-2 TRBV5-8
ASSWTSGRVVETQY TRBJ2-5 TRBV5-6
ASSSFYEQY TRBJ2-7 TRBV28
ASSTRQNQPQH TRBJ1-5 TRBV19
SASLPSGSIGTGELF TRBJ2-2 TRBV29-1
ASRGQGGEKLF TRBJ1-4 TRBV5-1
ASNFPGQGVNYGYT TRBJ1-2 TRBV19
ASSLSRGLAYEQY TRBJ2-7 TRBV7-3
ASSFTDRGIGELF TRBJ2-2 TRBV5-4
ASKGQGASQETQY TRBJ2-5 TRBV28
ASSWYRGDGELF TRBJ2-2 TRBV5-1
ASSSQGANYEQY TRBJ2-7 TRBV27
ASSFFRGNTDTQY TRBJ2-3 TRBV7-3
ASSPRQDTYGYT TRBJ1-2 TRBV7-9
ASSHRGNSPLH TRBJ1-6 TRBV19
ASRLGGGNNEQF TRBJ2-1 TRBV11-3
ASSQGPGAF TRBJ1-1 TRBV4-1
ASSISTSGTTDTQY TRBJ2-3 TRBV19
ASSLGGDQPQH TRBJ1-5 TRBV19
ASSRQGGNQPQH TRBJ1-5 TRBV27
ASSFRNTEAF TRBJ1-1 TRBV5-6
ASSPANRDTEAF TRBJ1-1 TRBV18
ASTRDSLYEQY TRBJ2-7 TRBV11-1
ASSVEGLAVKQY TRBJ2-7 TRBV9
SGLAGGYEQY TRBJ2-7 TRBV29-1
ASSPSPRDGGRYGYT TRBJ1-2 TRBV5-1